Each of the 26 T cell receptor beta chains below was sequenced from the same sample in a study of cytomegalovirus exposure and HLA in healthy donors. 13 Jbeta primers and 60 Vbeta primers were used for the PCR. Measured with immunoSEQ multiplex PCR; TCRdb has only the in-frame clones, and not every one. Of 250,000 to 350,000 clones listed, 86% were seen once; the top ten hold less than 4%. Sequencing input: PBMCs. These receptors came from a man aged 35 to 55 in good health and CMV-seropositive.

The chain combines TRBV2 with TRBJ1-2; 7 nucleotides match TRBD1. V gave up 6 bases and J gave up 4 bases; unmatched junction bases: 2. The CDR3 spans 12 residues. The germline V gene has CDR1 SNHLY and CDR2 FYNNEI. The CDR3 sequence is CASSDRAYGYTF. CDR3 nucleotides: TGTGCCAGCAGCGACAGGGCCTATGGCTACACCTTC.

The chain links TRBV5-1 to TRBJ2-5; 7 bases are shared with TRBD2. Germline lookup yields CDR1 SGHRS and CDR2 YFSETQ. The CDR3 totals 14 residues. V shed 7 bases and J 0 bases; nucleotides not matched to a gene: 6. The CDR3, as DNA: TGCGCCAGCTCCTCTAGCGGCAACCAAGAGACCCAGTACTTC. Translation: CASSSSGNQETQYF.

This clone was observed a few times. The chain employs TRBV6-6 and TRBJ1-1, with D possibly matching TRBD1 (6 bases). CDR1 is MNHNY and CDR2 is SVGAGI in the germline V gene (reference sequence). Trimming shortened V by 2 bases and J by 5 bases, and 9 bases separated the two germline ends. CDR3 length equals 13 residues. CDR3 sequence reads: CASSYNRETEAFF. CDR3 nucleotide sequence: TGTGCCAGCAGTTACAACAGGGAAACTGAAGCTTTCTTT.

This clone has only one observation. This chain joins TRBV18 and TRBJ2-3; D gene uncertain. Per the germline V gene, CDR1 is KGHSH and CDR2 is LQKENI. The CDR3 covers 16 residues. Trimming removed 2 bases from V and 0 bases from J, with 12 bases in between. The CDR3 spells CASSPAGGSSTDTQYF. The CDR3 nucleotides read TGTGCCAGCTCACCAGCTGGCGGATCTAGCACAGATACGCAGTATTTT.

The chain links TRBV27 to TRBJ2-3, with 16 bases that match TRBD2. The CDR3 loop spans 15 amino acids. The germline V gene has CDR1 MNHEY and CDR2 SMNVEV (reference sequence). The CDR3 DNA reads as TGTGCTACCGGGACTAGCGGGAGGGCCCCAGATACGCAGTATTTT. Amino acids: CATGTSGRAPDTQYF.

The chain has TRBV5-6 and TRBJ1-1, with 9 positions matching TRBD1. CDR1 and CDR2 (germline): SGHDT, YYEEEE. The CDR3 has 14 residues. Unmatched junction bases numbered 4, after V lost 4 bases and J lost 3 bases. In DNA form, the CDR3 reads TGTGCCAGCAGCGACCGGGACAGGGACACTGAAGCTTTCTTT. This gives the protein CASSDRDRDTEAFF.

The rearrangement joins TRBV6-5 to TRBJ1-2; TRBD1 matches 10 bases. CDR3 length equals 13 residues. Germline loops: CDR1 MNHEY, CDR2 SVGAGI. Trimming cost V 7 bases and J 6 bases; bases outside gene matches: 5. In DNA form, the CDR3 reads TGTGCCAGCAACCTGGGACAGGGGAATGGCTACACCTTC. Amino acids: CASNLGQGNGYTF.

V and J are TRBV6-5 and TRBJ1-1; 8 bases map to TRBD1. The junction had 5 bases not matched to a gene; V was cut back by 1 base and J by 7 bases. CDR1 and CDR2 from the germline V gene are MNHEY and SVGAGI. The CDR3 totals 14 residues. CDR3 DNA: TGTGCCAGCAGTTACTTGGACAGGGCTTTTGAAGCTTTCTTT. Its protein product is CASSYLDRAFEAFF.

The CDR3 reads CASSARDSMNEQFF. CDR3 nucleotides: TGTGCCAGCAGCGCCCGGGACAGTATGAATGAGCAGTTCTTC. The V call is TRBV9, the J call TRBJ2-1, with TRBD1 identical over 7 bases. Trimming took 3 bases from V and 7 from J; bases not matched to a gene: 7. This CDR3 contains 14 residues. In germline, CDR1 is SGDLS, CDR2 YYNGEE.

This clone was counted between two and nine times. This chain uses TRBV19 with TRBJ2-7; D is perhaps TRBD1 (6 bases). The V gene's germline CDR1 is LNHDA and CDR2 SQIVND (reference sequence). The CDR3 length is 14 residues. V lost 4 bases and J 2 bases, leaving 12 bases between the germline ends. The CDR3 bases are TGTGCCAGTAGTAGCCCCGGGACACCCTACGAGCAGTACTTC. This gives the protein CASSSPGTPYEQYF.

V gene TRBV27 combines with J gene TRBJ2-7; 9 bases map to TRBD2. Trimming took 0 bases from V and 7 from J; bases not matched to a gene: 10. The germline V gene encodes CDR1 MNHEY and CDR2 SMNVEV (reference sequence). This CDR3 spans 16 amino acids. Here the CDR3 reads CASSLSPLAGPWEQYF. CDR3 DNA sequence: TGTGCCAGCAGTTTATCCCCGCTAGCGGGGCCTTGGGAGCAGTACTTC.

The V gene is TRBV28, the J gene TRBJ2-5, with D possibly being TRBD1 (5 bases). The DNA end lines up better with TRBJ2-7; the J call may be wrong. This CDR3 contains 14 residues. Germline values: CDR1 MDHEN, CDR2 SYDVKM. The CDR3 sequence: CASSLPDSTYEQYF. CDR3 sequence (DNA): TGTGCCAGCAGTTTGCCCGACAGTACCTACGAGCAGTACTTC.

CDR3 sequence reads: CASSSLPGNNQPQHF. CDR3 nucleotides: TGCGCCAGCAGCTCCCTCCCAGGGAACAATCAGCCCCAGCATTTT. The V gene is TRBV5-1, the J gene TRBJ1-5, with D possibly TRBD1 on 5 matching bases. Germline V gives CDR1 SGHRS, CDR2 YFSETQ. V was pared by 3 bases and J by 3 bases, with 13 bases between. The CDR3 loop spans 15 amino acids.

This clone came up a few times. CDR3 coding DNA: TGTGCCAGCAGCTTATACCAGGGGCTGGGGGATACGCAGTATTTT. Its protein is CASSLYQGLGDTQYF. V is TRBV7-6 and J is TRBJ2-3; tentative D call: TRBD1 (6 bases). Deletions cut 2 bases from V and 6 bases from J, with 15 bases between. This CDR3 contains 15 residues. Germline CDR1 and CDR2: SGHVS and FNYEAQ.

This clone was counted between two and nine times. The chain links TRBV6-4 to TRBJ1-2; 10 nucleotides agree with TRBD1. The germline gives CDR1 MRHNA, CDR2 SNTAGT. V trimming: 1 base; J trimming: 1 base; junction bases outside the gene matches: 0. The CDR3 contains 15 residues. The CDR3 DNA reads as TGTGCCAGCAGTGACTGGGACAGGGGTAACTATGGCTACACCTTC. Amino acid sequence: CASSDWDRGNYGYTF.

The rearrangement uses TRBV6-5 and TRBJ1-5; 7 bases line up with TRBD1. Germline trimming cut 5 bases from V and 2 bases from J; bases unmatched to any gene: 6. Germline V gene sequence: CDR1 MNHEY, CDR2 SVGAGI. This CDR3 has 15 residues. The CDR3 sequence is CASSRTGGGNQPQHF. CDR3 nucleotides: TGTGCCAGCAGTCGGACAGGTGGGGGCAATCAGCCCCAGCATTTT.

The chain recombines TRBV27 with TRBJ1-4, with D uncertain. The CDR3 consists of 13 residues. Trimming cost V 5 bases and J 3 bases, with 7 bases left between them. The germline V gene has CDR1 MNHEY and CDR2 SMNVEV (reference sequence). The CDR3 region is CASSLFSNEKLFF. The CDR3 coding sequence is TGTGCCAGCAGTCTCTTCTCTAATGAAAAACTGTTTTTT.

The gene calls are TRBV13 and TRBJ2-1; D gene uncertain. Germline V lookup: CDR1 PRHDT, CDR2 FYEKMQ (reference sequence). This CDR3 spans 12 amino acids. Trimming took 2 bases from V and 5 from J, leaving 4 bases between them. This CDR3 reads CASSLLDNEQFF. Here the CDR3 DNA reads TGTGCCAGCAGCTTACTCGACAATGAGCAGTTCTTC.

This rearrangement joins TRBV27 to TRBJ2-6; unclear D gene. The V and J ends lost 6 bases and 1 base respectively, with 7 bases between them. In germline, CDR1 is MNHEY, CDR2 SMNVEV (reference sequence). This CDR3 is built from 14 residues. CDR3 residues: CASSQQSGANVLTF. The CDR3 nucleotides are TGTGCCAGCAGCCAACAGTCTGGGGCCAACGTCCTGACTTTC.

The chain is built from TRBV7-6 and TRBJ2-1; 14 nucleotides agree with TRBD2. The V gene end was trimmed by 5 bases and the J gene end by 9 bases; junction bases not matched to a gene: 6. Germline V gives CDR1 SGHVS, CDR2 FNYEAQ. The CDR3 runs 15 residues. The CDR3 DNA follows: TGTGCCAGCAGCAAGGGACTAGCGGGAGAGGGTGAGCAGTTCTTC. Translating it yields CASSKGLAGEGEQFF.

The V gene is TRBV7-9, the J gene TRBJ1-1; D unresolved. Germline values: CDR1 SEHNR, CDR2 FQNEAQ (reference sequence). Trimming cost V 1 base and J 3 bases, with 12 bases left between them. This CDR3 is 15 amino acids long. CDR3 sequence: CASSLGREWDTEAFF. DNA for the CDR3: TGTGCCAGCAGCTTAGGTCGGGAGTGGGACACTGAAGCTTTCTTT.

The J gene is TRBJ2-7, the V gene TRBV5-4, with 7 bases fitting TRBD1. Germline V lookup: CDR1 SGHNT, CDR2 YYREEE (reference sequence). This CDR3 is built from 14 residues. V shed 4 bases, J shed 0 bases, and the junction held 4 bases outside the gene matches. The CDR3 sequence: CASSQPGGSYEQYF. In DNA, the CDR3 is TGTGCCAGCAGCCAACCAGGGGGCTCCTACGAGCAGTACTTC. The full variable domain, rest sourced from reference TRBV5-4 and TRBJ2-7, is ETGVTQSPTHLIKTRGQQVTLRCSSQSGHNTVSWYQQALGQGPQFIFQYYREEENGRGNFPPRFSGLQFPNYSSELNVNALELDDSALYLCASSQPGGSYEQYFGPGTRLTVT.

The chain joins TRBV6-5 to TRBJ1-3; 9 nucleotides match TRBD1. The V gene end was trimmed by 6 bases and the J gene end by 3 bases; junction bases not matched to a gene: 6. Per germline, CDR1 MNHEY and CDR2 SVGAGI. The CDR3 has 15 residues. Here the CDR3 reads CASSQTGGSGNTIYF. CDR3 DNA: TGTGCCAGCAGCCAAACAGGGGGCAGTGGAAACACCATATATTTT.

J is TRBJ2-7 and V is TRBV9; a weak D match, TRBD2 (6 bases). Germline V gene lookup returns CDR1 SGDLS and CDR2 YYNGEE. Between the trimmed V and J ends, which lost 0 bases and 7 bases, there was a span of 17 bases. This CDR3 has 15 residues. CDR3 sequence reads: CASSVDRMGGEEQYF. The CDR3 nucleotides read TGTGCCAGCAGCGTAGACCGGATGGGAGGAGAAGAGCAGTACTTC.

The chain employs TRBV10-3 and TRBJ1-1; D unclear. Germline V gene sequence: CDR1 ENHRY, CDR2 SYGVKD. V was cut by 7 bases and J by 2 bases, with 11 bases left in between. This CDR3 is 13 amino acids long. The CDR3: CAITPEPNTEAFF. The CDR3 bases are TGTGCCATCACCCCAGAACCTAACACTGAAGCTTTCTTT.

The gene calls are TRBV21-1 and TRBJ1-5; TRBD1 was called by the table and not checked on the DNA. TRBV21-1 constitutes a pseudogene. There are 15 residues in the CDR3. CDR3 sequence (DNA): TGTGCCAGCAGCAAAAAGACAGGAGCTAATCAGCCCCAGCATTTT. It specifies CASSKKTGANQPQHF.